This T cell receptor beta chain was sequenced for a study of cytomegalovirus exposure and HLA in healthy donors. Germline assignment: CDR1 SGDLS and CDR2 YYNGEE. Trimming stripped 3 bases from V and 5 bases from J, with 14 bases between. The CDR3 loop spans 14 amino acids. A multiplex PCR was run with 60 Vbeta primers and 13 Jbeta primers. The assay was immunoSEQ multiplex PCR, and TCRdb's table has in-frame clones only and misses some. The sample records 200,000 or so clones, roughly 80% being singletons. The study sampled nominally healthy donors, though unrecorded immune exposures were likely. The source material was PBMCs. The chain combines TRBV9 with TRBJ1-1, with a weak D call TRBD1 (5 bases). The receptor's source is a man in his fifties or sixties in good health and CMV-seronegative. This chain's CDR3 is CASSEGRGGTEAFF. CDR3 coding DNA: TGTGCCAGCAGCGAGGGACGGGGGGGAACTGAAGCTTTCTTT.